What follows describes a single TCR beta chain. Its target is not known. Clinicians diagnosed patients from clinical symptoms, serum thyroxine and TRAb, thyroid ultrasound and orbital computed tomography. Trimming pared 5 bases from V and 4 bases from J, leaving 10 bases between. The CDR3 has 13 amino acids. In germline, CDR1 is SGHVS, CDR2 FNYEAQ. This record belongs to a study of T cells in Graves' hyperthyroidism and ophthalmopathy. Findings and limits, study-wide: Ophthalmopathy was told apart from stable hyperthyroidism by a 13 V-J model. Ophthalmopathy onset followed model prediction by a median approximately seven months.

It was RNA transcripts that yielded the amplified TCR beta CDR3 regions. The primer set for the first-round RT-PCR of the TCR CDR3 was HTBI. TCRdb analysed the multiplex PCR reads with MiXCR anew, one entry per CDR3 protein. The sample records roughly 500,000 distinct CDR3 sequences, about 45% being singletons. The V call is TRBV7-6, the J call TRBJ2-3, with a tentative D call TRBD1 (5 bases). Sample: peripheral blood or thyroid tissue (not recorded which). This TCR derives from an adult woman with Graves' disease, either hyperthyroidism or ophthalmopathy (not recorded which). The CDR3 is CASSQGEADTQYF. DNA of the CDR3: TGTGCCAGCAGCCAGGGTGAGGCAGATACGCAGTATTTT.